This T cell receptor (beta chain) was recorded in a study of blood T cell repertoires in COVID-19. On the study more broadly: Sources were T cells, B-cell-depleted T cells, or PBMCs; the material itself was cDNA or gDNA.

Clones were read by immunoSEQ multiplex PCR, and TCRdb kept only the in-frame ones, dropping some. The data contain about 250,000 clones, roughly 84% of them singletons. Participant reports of clinical history set cohort assignment. Within the 2 weeks before study entry, each person in the exposed group met a COVID-19 case. In its sample, this clone was seen a few times. The ends were cut back, 6 bases at V and 4 bases at J, with 16 bases in the middle. CDR3 length: 15 amino acids. CDR1 is SNHLY and CDR2 is FYNNEI in the germline V gene. The chain links TRBV2 to TRBJ1-5; TRBD1 might be the D (5 bases). This TCR was sampled from a woman aged 50 to 65 who had been exposed to COVID-19. Sequenced input: PBMCs or T cells enriched from blood (not recorded which). CDR3 DNA sequence: TGTGCCAGCAGACCCGAGTGGGGGGGGAATCAGCCCCAGCATTTT. Its protein is CASRPEWGGNQPQHF.